Presented here are 7 T cell receptor beta chains from one specimen sequenced in a study of blood T cells in healthy people across ages. Primers used in a second PCR of roughly 7 to 12 cycles were a sample-barcoded 5' primer and a J-beta primer mix. A single record per CDR3 protein comes from TCRdb applying MiXCR to the 5' RACE reads. The table has fewer than 2 million distinct CDR3 sequences, roughly two fifths seen once. Material for sequencing was blood. These receptors originate from a human donor in good health.

The genes are TRBV12-3 or TRBV12-4 and TRBJ2-7; D is uncertain. V was clipped by 2 bases and J by 3 bases, with 8 bases between them. CDR3 length equals 13 residues. CDR3 bases: TGTGCCAGCAGTTTAAGACACCTCTACGAGCAGTACTTC. Encoded protein: CASSLRHLYEQYF.

This clonotype was seen more than once but under ten times. The chain carries TRBV4-1 and TRBJ1-5, with D perhaps matching TRBD1 (5 bases). V was clipped by 3 bases and J by 3 bases, with 18 bases between them. Germline V gene data show CDR1 as MGHRA and CDR2 as YSYEKL. The CDR3 is 17 amino acids. The CDR3 DNA reads as TGCGCCAGCAGCCAGTCTGTCTGGCCCAGGGACAATCAGCCCCAGCATTTT. Translation: CASSQSVWPRDNQPQHF.

In its sample, this clonotype was seen a few times. Relative to the germline gene, one junction end is altered; a read error may explain this. This sequence joins TRBV6-5 and TRBJ1-6; tentative D call: TRBD1 (6 bases). Germline V gives CDR1 MNHEY, CDR2 SVGAGI. The CDR3 loop spans 14 amino acids. The CDR3 nucleotides are TGTGCCAGCTCACAGGGAGACTATTATTCACCCCTCCACTTT. Residues: CASSQGDYYSPLHF.

This clonotype was seen more than once but under ten times. The V and J genes are TRBV5-1 and TRBJ2-3, with 10 nucleotides matching TRBD2. The J segment lost 2 bases and the V segment lost 6 bases, leaving 9 bases of the junction unmatched. This CDR3 region has 16 residues. Germline V lookup: CDR1 SGHRS, CDR2 YFSETQ. This chain's CDR3 is CASTPGLAGATDTQYF. CDR3 DNA: TGCGCCAGCACCCCGGGGCTAGCGGGGGCCACAGATACGCAGTATTTT.

The chain uses TRBV12-3 or TRBV12-4 and TRBJ2-7; TRBD2 matches at 15 bases. The closer fit of TRBJ2-5 to the DNA end suggests the J call may be wrong. This CDR3 contains 16 residues. The CDR3 DNA is TGTGCCAGCAGTCAAGGGACTAGCGGGGGGAGGGAGACCCAGTACTTC. Its translation is CASSQGTSGGRETQYF.

The chain uses TRBV4-2 and TRBJ2-7; D is unclear. V was clipped by 2 bases and J by 3 bases, with 17 bases between them. This CDR3 spans 16 amino acids. Looked up from germline, CDR1 is LGHNA and CDR2 is YNFKEQ. The CDR3 coding sequence is TGTGCCAGCAGCCAAATCACCGCGGTCCCCTACTACGAGCAGTACTTC. As protein: CASSQITAVPYYEQYF.

This clonotype has more than one count but fewer than ten. The V and J genes are TRBV5-5 and TRBJ1-1; D gene uncertain. Germline lookup yields CDR1 SGHKS and CDR2 YYEKEE (reference sequence). V was trimmed by 4 bases and J by 4 bases, leaving 14 bases between them. This CDR3 spans 14 amino acids. The CDR3 protein is CASSRTSGSTEAFF. For the CDR3, the DNA is TGTGCCAGCAGCCGGACCTCTGGGTCCACTGAAGCTTTCTTT.